These T cell receptor beta chains were read from a single sample in a study of vaccination and CD4 T cells after COVID-19. Antigens for these TCRs are unknown. Each CDR3 protein gets one entry after TCRdb re-called the PCR reads with MiXCR. The sample yields 9,500 to 15,000 distinct CDR3 sequences, around 60% seen once. Material for sequencing was CD4+ T cells from blood, cultured in vitro. These receptors were collected from a human donor who had recovered from COVID-19. Each CDR3 is given with its conserved first and last residue. A D gene is named only where the DNA matches it firmly. Where a row states a size, it is once, few, many or the class of an expanded clone; other rows omit it.

d_gene: NA
abundance: NA
j_gene: TRBJ1-2
v_gene: TRBV30
len: 13
CDR3aa: CAWSVRFGGAQTF
CDR3nt: TGTGCCTGGAGTGTACGGTTCGGCGGGGCTCAAACCTTC

d_gene: NA
abundance: NA
j_gene: TRBJ1-5
v_gene: TRBV28
len: 14
CDR3aa: CASSPRQGNQPQHF
CDR3nt: TGTGCCAGCAGTCCCAGACAAGGCAATCAGCCCCAGCATTTT

d_gene: NA
abundance: NA
j_gene: TRBJ2-2
v_gene: TRBV20-1
len: 11
CDR3aa: CSAAKTGELFF
CDR3nt: TGCAGTGCTGCCAAAACCGGGGAGCTGTTTTTT

d_gene: NA
abundance: NA
j_gene: TRBJ1-5
v_gene: TRBV6-1
len: 13
CDR3aa: CASTQGANQPQHF
CDR3nt: TGTGCCAGCACCCAAGGGGCTAATCAGCCCCAGCATTTT

d_gene: NA
abundance: NA
j_gene: TRBJ1-2
v_gene: TRBV20-1
len: 17
CDR3aa: CSARVGNWDYRNYGYTF
CDR3nt: TGCAGTGCTAGAGTGGGCAACTGGGACTACAGGAACTATGGCTACACCTTC

d_gene: TRBD1
abundance: few
j_gene: TRBJ1-2
v_gene: TRBV27
len: 14
CDR3aa: CASTMRQGAYGYTF
CDR3nt: TGTGCCAGCACCATGCGACAGGGGGCGTATGGCTACACCTTC

d_gene: NA
abundance: NA
j_gene: TRBJ1-1
v_gene: TRBV20-1
len: 12
CDR3aa: CSATSGYTEAFF
CDR3nt: TGCAGTGCTACGTCAGGGTATACTGAAGCTTTCTTT

d_gene: NA
abundance: few
j_gene: TRBJ1-5
v_gene: TRBV20-1
len: 12
CDR3aa: CSGQSSNQPQHF
CDR3nt: TGCAGTGGCCAGAGTAGCAATCAGCCCCAGCATTTT

d_gene: NA
abundance: NA
j_gene: TRBJ2-5
v_gene: TRBV10-3
len: 13
CDR3aa: CAISGGPGETQYF
CDR3nt: TGTGCCATCAGTGGAGGGCCGGGGGAGACCCAGTACTTC

d_gene: NA
abundance: NA
j_gene: TRBJ1-2
v_gene: TRBV28
len: 12
CDR3aa: CASSFKVYGYTF
CDR3nt: TGTGCCAGCAGTTTCAAGGTCTATGGCTACACCTTC

d_gene: NA
abundance: NA
j_gene: TRBJ1-1
v_gene: TRBV27
len: 13
CDR3aa: CASSVGGNTEAFF
CDR3nt: TGTGCCAGCTCCGTCGGGGGTAACACTGAAGCTTTCTTT

d_gene: TRBD2
abundance: NA
j_gene: TRBJ2-7
v_gene: TRBV20-1
len: 12
CDR3aa: CSASLAGYEQYF
CDR3nt: TGCAGTGCTAGTCTAGCGGGCTACGAGCAGTACTTC

d_gene: NA
abundance: NA
j_gene: TRBJ2-1
v_gene: TRBV20-1
len: 16
CDR3aa: CSARVRLGGTYNERFF
CDR3nt: TGCAGTGCTAGAGTCCGCCTGGGCGGAACCTACAATGAGCGGTTCTTC

d_gene: NA
abundance: NA
j_gene: TRBJ1-6
v_gene: TRBV28
len: 12
CDR3aa: CASRGLNSPLHF
CDR3nt: TGTGCCAGCAGGGGGCTAAATTCACCCCTCCACTTT

d_gene: NA
abundance: NA
j_gene: TRBJ2-5
v_gene: TRBV27
len: 14
CDR3aa: CASSKQGLRETQYF
CDR3nt: TGTGCCAGCTCTAAACAGGGTTTAAGAGAGACCCAGTACTTC

d_gene: TRBD1
abundance: few
j_gene: TRBJ1-2
v_gene: TRBV6-1
len: 16
CDR3aa: CASSPHGTETNYGYTF
CDR3nt: TGTGCCAGCAGCCCACACGGGACAGAAACTAACTATGGCTACACCTTC

d_gene: NA
abundance: NA
j_gene: TRBJ1-6
v_gene: TRBV7-3
len: 13
CDR3aa: CASSLRNNSPLHF
CDR3nt: TGTGCCAGCAGCCTGAGGAATAATTCACCCCTCCACTTT

d_gene: TRBD1
abundance: NA
j_gene: TRBJ2-7
v_gene: TRBV5-3
len: 15
CDR3aa: CARSDKRTGSYEQYF
CDR3nt: TGTGCCAGAAGCGATAAACGGACAGGAAGCTACGAGCAGTACTTC

d_gene: NA
abundance: NA
j_gene: TRBJ1-3
v_gene: TRBV10-3
len: 13
CDR3aa: CATTDIPGNNIYF
CDR3nt: TGTGCCACCACGGACATCCCGGGAAACAACATATATTTT

d_gene: NA
abundance: NA
j_gene: TRBJ1-2
v_gene: TRBV19
len: 13
CDR3aa: CASSIWRDYGYTF
CDR3nt: TGTGCCAGTAGTATTTGGCGGGACTATGGCTACACCTTC

d_gene: NA
abundance: NA
j_gene: TRBJ1-6
v_gene: TRBV2
len: 17
CDR3aa: CASSVRSWYSYNSPLHF
CDR3nt: TGTGCCAGCAGTGTCCGAAGCTGGTACTCCTATAATTCACCCCTCCACTTT

d_gene: NA
abundance: NA
j_gene: TRBJ1-1
v_gene: TRBV7-8
len: 14
CDR3aa: CASSTRVVNTEAFF
CDR3nt: TGTGCCAGCAGCACCAGGGTGGTGAACACTGAAGCTTTCTTT

d_gene: TRBD1
abundance: NA
j_gene: TRBJ2-3
v_gene: TRBV11-3
len: 16
CDR3aa: CASSPGTGATTDTQYF
CDR3nt: TGTGCCAGCAGCCCCGGGACAGGGGCCACCACAGATACGCAGTATTTT

d_gene: TRBD2
abundance: few
j_gene: TRBJ2-5
v_gene: TRBV6-1
len: 15
CDR3aa: CASSIRLAVQETQYF
CDR3nt: TGTGCCAGCAGCATCCGACTAGCCGTACAAGAGACCCAGTACTTC

d_gene: TRBD2
abundance: few
j_gene: TRBJ2-5
v_gene: TRBV2
len: 16
CDR3aa: CASTLSAVGRGETQYF
CDR3nt: TGTGCCAGCACCTTGAGTGCGGTCGGGAGGGGAGAGACCCAGTACTTC

d_gene: NA
abundance: NA
j_gene: TRBJ2-5
v_gene: TRBV5-6
len: 13
CDR3aa: CASSLLTGETQYF
CDR3nt: TGTGCCAGCAGCTTGCTTACCGGCGAGACCCAGTACTTC

d_gene: TRBD1
abundance: NA
j_gene: TRBJ2-1
v_gene: TRBV7-3
len: 16
CDR3aa: CASSVLGQGDIDEQFF
CDR3nt: TGTGCCAGCAGTGTACTGGGACAGGGGGATATAGATGAGCAGTTCTTC

d_gene: NA
abundance: few
j_gene: TRBJ2-1
v_gene: TRBV20-1
len: 14
CDR3aa: CSARDMRGSNEQFF
CDR3nt: TGCAGTGCTAGAGATATGCGGGGTAGCAATGAGCAGTTCTTC

d_gene: NA
abundance: NA
j_gene: TRBJ2-6
v_gene: TRBV7-2
len: 15
CDR3aa: CASSLGSSGANVLTF
CDR3nt: TGTGCCAGCAGCTTAGGCAGCTCTGGGGCCAACGTCCTGACTTTC

d_gene: NA
abundance: few
j_gene: TRBJ2-1
v_gene: TRBV20-1
len: 15
CDR3aa: CSAIRAGDSYNEQFF
CDR3nt: TGCAGTGCTATACGAGCGGGTGACTCCTACAATGAGCAGTTCTTC

d_gene: NA
abundance: NA
j_gene: TRBJ1-3
v_gene: TRBV6-1
len: 14
CDR3aa: CASFTFGTGNTIYF
CDR3nt: TGTGCCAGCTTTACCTTTGGGACTGGAAACACCATATATTTT

d_gene: NA
abundance: NA
j_gene: TRBJ2-2
v_gene: TRBV15
len: 15
CDR3aa: CATSPHGGNTGELFF
CDR3nt: TGTGCCACCAGCCCACACGGGGGGAACACCGGGGAGCTGTTTTTT

d_gene: TRBD1
abundance: NA
j_gene: TRBJ1-3
v_gene: TRBV27
len: 17
CDR3aa: CASSLSGTGLAGNTIYF
CDR3nt: TGTGCCAGCAGTCTATCTGGGACAGGGCTCGCTGGAAACACCATATATTTT

d_gene: TRBD1
abundance: NA
j_gene: TRBJ2-6
v_gene: TRBV7-2
len: 15
CDR3aa: CASSFTGVGANVLTF
CDR3nt: TGTGCCAGCAGCTTCACAGGGGTTGGGGCCAACGTCCTGACTTTC

d_gene: NA
abundance: NA
j_gene: TRBJ2-7
v_gene: TRBV7-8
len: 14
CDR3aa: CASSIDGSMYEQYF
CDR3nt: TGTGCCAGCAGCATCGACGGGAGTATGTACGAGCAGTACTTC

d_gene: NA
abundance: NA
j_gene: TRBJ2-6
v_gene: TRBV6-1
len: 17
CDR3aa: CASSGGSRGTGANVLTF
CDR3nt: TGTGCCAGCAGTGGCGGCAGTAGGGGGACTGGGGCCAACGTCCTGACTTTC

d_gene: TRBD2
abundance: once
j_gene: TRBJ2-1
v_gene: TRBV4-3
len: 16
CDR3aa: CASSPRAGGGYNEQFF
CDR3nt: TGCGCCAGCAGCCCCCGAGCGGGAGGGGGGTACAATGAGCAGTTCTTC

d_gene: NA
abundance: NA
j_gene: TRBJ1-5
v_gene: TRBV28
len: 16
CDR3aa: CASSLYQGLGNQPQHF
CDR3nt: TGTGCCAGCAGTTTATATCAGGGGTTAGGCAATCAGCCCCAGCATTTT

d_gene: NA
abundance: NA
j_gene: TRBJ2-5
v_gene: TRBV20-1
len: 14
CDR3aa: CSARDPGAGETQYF
CDR3nt: TGCAGTGCTAGAGATCCCGGGGCAGGGGAGACCCAGTACTTC

d_gene: NA
abundance: medium-sized
j_gene: TRBJ1-1
v_gene: TRBV20-1
len: 11
CDR3aa: CSASRATEAFF
CDR3nt: TGCAGTGCTAGCCGGGCCACTGAAGCTTTCTTT

d_gene: TRBD2
abundance: few
j_gene: TRBJ2-1
v_gene: TRBV15
len: 14
CDR3aa: CATSIGLAPSGQFF
CDR3nt: TGTGCCACCAGCATAGGACTAGCGCCTAGCGGGCAGTTCTTC

d_gene: NA
abundance: few
j_gene: TRBJ2-1
v_gene: TRBV5-1
len: 15
CDR3aa: CASSLAGTRFNEQFF
CDR3nt: TGCGCCAGCAGCTTGGCAGGGACACGATTCAATGAGCAGTTCTTC

d_gene: NA
abundance: NA
j_gene: TRBJ2-7
v_gene: TRBV10-1
len: 13
CDR3aa: CASSEGTAYEQYF
CDR3nt: TGCGCCAGCAGTGAGGGGACGGCCTACGAGCAGTACTTC

d_gene: TRBD2
abundance: NA
j_gene: TRBJ2-3
v_gene: TRBV7-9
len: 14
CDR3aa: CASIGLAGVDTQYF
CDR3nt: TGTGCCAGCATCGGACTAGCGGGAGTCGATACGCAGTATTTT

d_gene: NA
abundance: NA
j_gene: TRBJ1-3
v_gene: TRBV30
len: 13
CDR3aa: CAWSTAAGNTIYF
CDR3nt: TGTGCCTGGAGTACCGCGGCTGGAAACACCATATATTTT

d_gene: TRBD1
abundance: NA
j_gene: TRBJ1-5
v_gene: TRBV2
len: 14
CDR3aa: CASSRQGRDQPQHF
CDR3nt: TGTGCCAGCAGTAGACAGGGAAGAGATCAGCCCCAGCATTTT

d_gene: TRBD2
abundance: few
j_gene: TRBJ2-1
v_gene: TRBV2
len: 15
CDR3aa: CASSMGLAGVNEQFF
CDR3nt: TGTGCCAGCAGCATGGGACTAGCGGGAGTAAATGAGCAGTTCTTC

d_gene: NA
abundance: medium-sized
j_gene: TRBJ2-1
v_gene: TRBV25-1
len: 12
CDR3aa: CASSVLIHEQFF
CDR3nt: TGTGCCAGCAGTGTACTCATCCATGAGCAGTTCTTC

d_gene: NA
abundance: NA
j_gene: TRBJ2-5
v_gene: TRBV19
len: 12
CDR3aa: CASKETGETQYF
CDR3nt: TGTGCCAGTAAGGAGACAGGAGAGACCCAGTACTTC

d_gene: TRBD1
abundance: NA
j_gene: TRBJ1-1
v_gene: TRBV20-1
len: 15
CDR3aa: CSARRPGGKVTEAFF
CDR3nt: TGCAGTGCTAGAAGGCCAGGGGGCAAGGTGACTGAAGCTTTCTTT

d_gene: TRBD1
abundance: NA
j_gene: TRBJ1-5
v_gene: TRBV20-1
len: 15
CDR3aa: CSARRTGTSNQPQHF
CDR3nt: TGCAGTGCTCGCAGGACAGGGACAAGCAATCAGCCCCAGCATTTT

d_gene: NA
abundance: few
j_gene: TRBJ1-6
v_gene: TRBV27
len: 15
CDR3aa: CASSVTSSYNSPLHF
CDR3nt: TGTGCCAGCAGTGTAACTAGCTCCTATAATTCACCCCTCCACTTT

d_gene: NA
abundance: NA
j_gene: TRBJ2-7
v_gene: TRBV20-1
len: 12
CDR3aa: CSARAGSLEQYF
CDR3nt: TGCAGTGCCAGGGCGGGCAGTTTGGAGCAGTACTTC

d_gene: NA
abundance: NA
j_gene: TRBJ2-1
v_gene: TRBV10-3
len: 14
CDR3aa: CAIVDSRSYNEQFF
CDR3nt: TGTGCCATCGTCGACAGTCGCTCCTACAATGAGCAGTTCTTC

d_gene: NA
abundance: few
j_gene: TRBJ1-1
v_gene: TRBV20-1
len: 14
CDR3aa: CSAIQGQVGTEAFF
CDR3nt: TGCAGTGCTATCCAGGGGCAGGTCGGCACTGAAGCTTTCTTT

d_gene: NA
abundance: once
j_gene: TRBJ1-5
v_gene: TRBV28
len: 13
CDR3aa: CASSPTLNQPQHF
CDR3nt: TGTGCCAGCAGTCCGACCCTAAATCAGCCCCAGCATTTT